This T cell receptor (beta chain) was identified in a study of control samples from healthy donors and cancer patients. Germline loops: CDR1 MNHNY, CDR2 SVGAGI (reference sequence). The CDR3 runs 12 residues. Trimming took off 2 bases at V and 4 bases at J, with 4 bases between the two ends. This table comes from immunoSEQ multiplex PCR, and its TCRdb copy is limited to in-frame clones, with some not included. The sample holds about 52,000 clones; 90% to 95% are singletons and the top ten take less than 2.5%. The clonotype comes from a man aged 30-40 years in good health. The chain couples TRBV6-6 to TRBJ2-3; D unresolved. Sequencing input: blood. CDR3 protein: CASSYKADTQYF. For the CDR3, the DNA is TGTGCCAGCAGTTACAAGGCAGATACGCAGTATTTT.